The clone carrying this T cell receptor (beta chain) was seen ten or more times. Its target is unknown. Germline V gene lookup returns CDR1 SGHDN and CDR2 FVKESK. The length of the CDR3 is 14 residues. V lost 5 bases and J lost 2, with 11 bases in between. The data were obtained in a study of T cell repertoires in cytomegalovirus infection. Study-level information: Public TCR beta signatures provided an indication of both CMV infection and a matching HLA type. Broader study findings: Dominant in the ex vivo response were TCR beta clonotypes restricted by HLA-C and specific for CMV. Frequencies of public TCR beta families were cumulated, and this identified carriers of CMV plus the relevant HLA.

TCRdb reprocessed the reads via MiXCR and lists one record per CDR3 protein. Of 200,000 to 300,000 distinct CDR3 sequences listed, approximately 13% are singletons. The sequence derives from a human donor in good health (CMV status not recorded). Some clones in this sample may be carry-over from other donors' samples. This rearrangement joins TRBV14 to TRBJ2-3; D remains ambiguous. The sample taken for sequencing was PBMCs. The CDR3 DNA reads TGTGCCAGCAGCGTGGGTAGACACACAGATACGCAGTATTTT. Its translation: CASSVGRHTDTQYF.